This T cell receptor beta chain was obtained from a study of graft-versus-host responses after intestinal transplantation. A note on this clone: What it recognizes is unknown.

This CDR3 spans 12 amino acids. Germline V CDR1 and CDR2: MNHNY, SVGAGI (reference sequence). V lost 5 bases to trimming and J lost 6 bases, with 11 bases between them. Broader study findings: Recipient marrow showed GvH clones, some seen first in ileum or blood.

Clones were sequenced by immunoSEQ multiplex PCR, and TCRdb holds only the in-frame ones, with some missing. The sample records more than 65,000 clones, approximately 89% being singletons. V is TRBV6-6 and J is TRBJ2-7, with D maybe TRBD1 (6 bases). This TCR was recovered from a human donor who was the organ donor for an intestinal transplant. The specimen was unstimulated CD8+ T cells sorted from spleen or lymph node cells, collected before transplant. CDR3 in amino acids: CASSLTGPEQYF. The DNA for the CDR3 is TGTGCCAGCAGTCTTACAGGGCCCGAGCAGTACTTC.